These 3 T cell receptor beta chains came from one sample sequenced in a study of blood T cells in healthy people across ages. Next came a second PCR, run for about 6 to 12 cycles, which used a sample-barcoded 5' primer along with a J-beta primer mix. TCRdb re-called the 5' RACE reads with MiXCR, one entry per CDR3 protein. The table lists roughly 680,000 distinct CDR3 sequences, more than 40% of them singletons. Sequences were obtained from blood. The receptors shown here come from a woman aged 55 to 70 in good health.

This rearrangement joins TRBV28 to TRBJ2-7; D is perhaps TRBD1 or TRBD2 (5 bases each). This CDR3 spans 12 amino acids. Trimming removed 7 bases at V and 3 bases at J, with 10 bases between. Germline V gene lookup returns CDR1 MDHEN and CDR2 SYDVKM. As DNA, the CDR3 is TGTGCCAGCACCGAGGGGATCTACGAGCAGTACTTC. This sequence encodes CASTEGIYEQYF.

This clonotype was seen more than once but under ten times. This rearrangement joins TRBV20-1 to TRBJ2-1, with TRBD2 identical over 9 bases. The CDR3 extends over 17 amino acids. V was clipped by 3 bases and J by 12 bases; unmatched bases: 21. CDR1 is DFQATT and CDR2 is SNEGSKA in the germline V gene (reference sequence). CDR3 nucleotides: TGCAGTGCTAGTTCCTTTGTCTTGCATGTAGCGGGAGTCGGGCAGTTCTTC. As protein: CSASSFVLHVAGVGQFF.

This clonotype was seen just once. V usage is TRBV20-1 and J usage is TRBJ2-7, with D perhaps TRBD2 (7 bases). This CDR3 spans 16 amino acids. Per the germline V gene, CDR1 is DFQATT and CDR2 is SNEGSKA (reference sequence). Between the trimmed V and J ends, which lost 6 bases and 3 bases, there was a span of 24 bases. CDR3 DNA: TGCAGTGCCATGGGGGGCGCTAGCGGAGCCGGCTACGAGCAGTACTTC. Translated: CSAMGGASGAGYEQYF.